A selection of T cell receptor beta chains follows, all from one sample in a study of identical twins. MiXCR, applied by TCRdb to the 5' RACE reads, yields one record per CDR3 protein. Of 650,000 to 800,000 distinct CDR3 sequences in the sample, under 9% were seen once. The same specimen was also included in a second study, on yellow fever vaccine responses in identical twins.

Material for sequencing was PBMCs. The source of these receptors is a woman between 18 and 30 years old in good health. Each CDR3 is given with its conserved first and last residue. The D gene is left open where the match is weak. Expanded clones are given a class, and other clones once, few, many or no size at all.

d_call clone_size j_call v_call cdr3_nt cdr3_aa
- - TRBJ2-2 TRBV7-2 TGTGCCAGCAGCTCTCTTCCCACCGGGGAGCTGTTTTTT CASSSLPTGELFF
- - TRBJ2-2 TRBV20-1 TGCAGTGCTAACAAGGGGTTCGGGCTCGTGAACACCGGGGAGCTGTTTTTT CSANKGFGLVNTGELFF
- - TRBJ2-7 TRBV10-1 TGCGCCAGCAGTGATTCAAGATCCTACGAGCAGTACTTC CASSDSRSYEQYF
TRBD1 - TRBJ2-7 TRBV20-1 TGCAGTGCTAATAGGGACAGGAACTCCTACGAGCAGTACTTC CSANRDRNSYEQYF
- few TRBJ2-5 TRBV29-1 TGCAGCGCCCGGTTGGGGGCCGATGAGACCCAGTACTTC CSARLGADETQYF
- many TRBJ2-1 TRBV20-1 TGCAGTGCTAGAAGAGGGGGGGCCCTGGGTGAGCAGTTCTTC CSARRGGALGEQFF
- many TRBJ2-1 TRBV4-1 TGCGCCAGCAGCCAAGAAGGGCCCCACTATGAGCAGTTCTTC CASSQEGPHYEQFF
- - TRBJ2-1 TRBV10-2 TGCGCCAGCAGTGGGGAACATAATGAGCAGTTCTTC CASSGEHNEQFF
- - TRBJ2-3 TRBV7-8 TGTGCCAGCAGCTTAAGGTGGCAAGCTAGCACAGATACGCAGTATTTT CASSLRWQASTDTQYF
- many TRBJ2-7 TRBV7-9 TGTGCCAGCAAGCTAGGGGGTCTACACGAGCAGTACTTC CASKLGGLHEQYF
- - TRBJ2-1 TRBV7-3 TGTGCCAGCAGCCGGGGGTCACCGAATGAGCAGTTCTTC CASSRGSPNEQFF
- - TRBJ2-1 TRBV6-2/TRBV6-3 TGTGCCAGCAGTTACTCGGGGCTTAATGAGCAGTTCTTC CASSYSGLNEQFF
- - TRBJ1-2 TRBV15 TGTGCCACCAGCAGAGATGATTTTTCGGGGGCGCAACATGGCTACACCTTC CATSRDDFSGAQHGYTF
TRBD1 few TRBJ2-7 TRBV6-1 TGTGCCAGCAGGGAGACAGGGGGCAACGAGCAGTACTTC CASRETGGNEQYF
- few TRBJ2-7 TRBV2 TGTGCCAGCAGTACTCAGGTCGGACGGCCTTTATATTCCTACGAGCAGTACTTC CASSTQVGRPLYSYEQYF